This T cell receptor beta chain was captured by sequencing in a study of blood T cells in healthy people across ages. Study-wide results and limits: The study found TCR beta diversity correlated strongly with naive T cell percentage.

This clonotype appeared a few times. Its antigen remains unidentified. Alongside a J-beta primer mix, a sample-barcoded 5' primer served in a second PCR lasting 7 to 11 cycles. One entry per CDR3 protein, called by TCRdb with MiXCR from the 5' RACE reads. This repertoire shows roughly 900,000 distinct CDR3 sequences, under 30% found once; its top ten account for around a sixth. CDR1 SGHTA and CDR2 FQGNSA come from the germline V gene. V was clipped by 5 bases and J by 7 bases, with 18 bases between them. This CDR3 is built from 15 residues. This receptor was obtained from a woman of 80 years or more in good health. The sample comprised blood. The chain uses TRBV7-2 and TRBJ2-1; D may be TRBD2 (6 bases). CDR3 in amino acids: CASSEGLPGGNEQFF. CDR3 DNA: TGTGCCAGCAGCGAAGGGCTGCCCGGAGGGAATGAGCAGTTCTTC.